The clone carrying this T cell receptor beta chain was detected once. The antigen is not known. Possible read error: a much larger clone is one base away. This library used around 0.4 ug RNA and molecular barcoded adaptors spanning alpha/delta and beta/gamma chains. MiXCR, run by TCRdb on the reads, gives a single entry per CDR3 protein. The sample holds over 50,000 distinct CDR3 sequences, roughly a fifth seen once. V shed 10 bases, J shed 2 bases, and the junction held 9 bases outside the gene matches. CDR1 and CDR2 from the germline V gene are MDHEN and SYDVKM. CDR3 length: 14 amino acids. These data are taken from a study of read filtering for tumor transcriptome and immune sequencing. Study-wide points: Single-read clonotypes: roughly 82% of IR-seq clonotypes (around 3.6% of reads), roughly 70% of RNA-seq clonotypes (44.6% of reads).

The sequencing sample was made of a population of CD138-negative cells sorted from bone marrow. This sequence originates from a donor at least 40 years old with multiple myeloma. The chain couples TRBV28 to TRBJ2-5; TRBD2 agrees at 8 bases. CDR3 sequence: CATRPGLGQETQYF. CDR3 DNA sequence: TGTGCCACAAGACCGGGACTAGGTCAAGAGACCCAGTACTTC.